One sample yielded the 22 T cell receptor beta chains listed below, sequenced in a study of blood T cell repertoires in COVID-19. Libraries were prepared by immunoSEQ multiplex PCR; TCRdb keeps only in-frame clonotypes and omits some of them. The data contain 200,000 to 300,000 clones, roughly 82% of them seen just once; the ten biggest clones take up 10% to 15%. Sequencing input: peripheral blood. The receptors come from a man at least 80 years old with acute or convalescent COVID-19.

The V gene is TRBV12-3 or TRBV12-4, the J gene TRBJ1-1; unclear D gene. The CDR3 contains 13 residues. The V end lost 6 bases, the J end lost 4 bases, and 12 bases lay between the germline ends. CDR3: CASSRVGGTEAFF. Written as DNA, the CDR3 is TGTGCCAGCAGCCGCGTAGGCGGCACTGAAGCTTTCTTT.

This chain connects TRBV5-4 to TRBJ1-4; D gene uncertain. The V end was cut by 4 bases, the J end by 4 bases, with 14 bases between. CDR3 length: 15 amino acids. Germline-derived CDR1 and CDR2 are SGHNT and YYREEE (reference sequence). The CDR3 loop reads CASSRPETYNEKLFF. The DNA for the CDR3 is TGTGCCAGCAGCCGACCGGAGACTTATAATGAAAAACTGTTTTTT.

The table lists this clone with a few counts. The CDR3 here is CASSLGGRGINSPLHF. The DNA of the CDR3 is TGTGCCAGCAGCTTAGGGGGCAGGGGTATCAATTCACCCCTCCACTTT. The chain links TRBV11-2 to TRBJ1-6; weak D call: TRBD1 (6 bases). This CDR3 has 16 amino acids. The V and J ends lost 1 base and 7 bases respectively, with 14 bases between them. Germline values: CDR1 SGHAT, CDR2 FQNNGV.

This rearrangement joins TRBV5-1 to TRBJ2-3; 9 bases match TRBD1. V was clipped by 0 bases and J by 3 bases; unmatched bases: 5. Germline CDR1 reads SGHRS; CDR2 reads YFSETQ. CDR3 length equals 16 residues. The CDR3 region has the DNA TGCGCCAGCAGCTTGGTACAGGGGGCTTCAACAGATACGCAGTATTTT. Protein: CASSLVQGASTDTQYF.

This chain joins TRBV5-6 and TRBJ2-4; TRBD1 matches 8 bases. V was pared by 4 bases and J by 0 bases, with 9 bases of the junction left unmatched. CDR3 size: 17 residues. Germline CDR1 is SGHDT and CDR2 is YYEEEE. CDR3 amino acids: CASSVGGTGLAKNIQYF. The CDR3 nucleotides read TGTGCCAGCAGCGTCGGAGGGACAGGTCTAGCCAAAAACATTCAGTACTTC.

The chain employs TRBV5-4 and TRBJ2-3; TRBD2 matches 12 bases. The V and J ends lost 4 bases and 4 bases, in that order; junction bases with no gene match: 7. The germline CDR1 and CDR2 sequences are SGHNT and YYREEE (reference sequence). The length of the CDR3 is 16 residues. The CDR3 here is CASSAGTSGWADTQYF. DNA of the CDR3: TGTGCCAGCAGCGCCGGGACTAGCGGGTGGGCAGATACGCAGTATTTT.

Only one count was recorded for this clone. CDR3 amino acids: CASSLRTGVHSEAFF. In DNA, the CDR3 is TGTGCCAGCAGTTTGAGGACAGGGGTGCATTCTGAAGCTTTCTTT. This sequence joins TRBV5-6 and TRBJ1-1; 9 bases line up with TRBD1. CDR3 length equals 15 residues. Germline V CDR1 and CDR2: SGHDT, YYEEEE. J lost 6 bases, V lost 5 bases, and 11 bases had no gene match.

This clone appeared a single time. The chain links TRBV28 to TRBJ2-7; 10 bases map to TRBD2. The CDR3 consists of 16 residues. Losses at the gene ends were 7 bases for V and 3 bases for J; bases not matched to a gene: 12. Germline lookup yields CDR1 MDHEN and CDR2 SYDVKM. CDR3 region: CASTLNPSGGLYEQYF. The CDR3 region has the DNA TGTGCCAGCACTTTGAACCCTAGCGGGGGCCTCTACGAGCAGTACTTC.

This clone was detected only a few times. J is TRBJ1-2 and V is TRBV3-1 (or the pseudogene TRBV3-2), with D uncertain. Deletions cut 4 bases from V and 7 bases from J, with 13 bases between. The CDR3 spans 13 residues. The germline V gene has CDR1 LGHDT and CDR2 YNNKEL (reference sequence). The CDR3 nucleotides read TGTGCCAGCAGCCCCGGGAGAACTACTGGCTACACCTTC. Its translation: CASSPGRTTGYTF.

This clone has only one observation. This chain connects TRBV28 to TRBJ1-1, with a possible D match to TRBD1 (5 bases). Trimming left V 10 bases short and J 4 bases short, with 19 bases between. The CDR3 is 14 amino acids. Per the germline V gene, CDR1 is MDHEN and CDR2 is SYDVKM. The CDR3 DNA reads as TGTGCCACCGAGTCCCGACAGACGATCACTGAAGCTTTCTTT. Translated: CATESRQTITEAFF.

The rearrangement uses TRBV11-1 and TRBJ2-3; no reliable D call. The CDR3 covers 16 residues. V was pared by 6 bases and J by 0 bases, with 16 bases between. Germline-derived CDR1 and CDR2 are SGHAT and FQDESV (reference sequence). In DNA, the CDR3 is TGTGCCAGCAGAGCACGGAGAACCTTTAGCACAGATACGCAGTATTTT. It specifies CASRARRTFSTDTQYF. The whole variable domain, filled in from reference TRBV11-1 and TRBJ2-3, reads EAEVAQSPRYKITEKSQAVAFWCDPISGHATLYWYRQILGQGPELLVQFQDESVVDDSQLPKDRFSAERLKGVDSTLKIQPAELGDSAMYLCASRARRTFSTDTQYFGPGTRLTVL.

In DNA form, the CDR3 reads TGTGCCAGCAGCCCCCCCGGGACAGCGAACACTGAAGCTTTCTTT. It specifies CASSPPGTANTEAFF. This chain links TRBV7-9 with TRBJ1-1; 7 positions match TRBD1. The CDR3 has 15 residues. Germline trimming cut 5 bases from V and 1 base from J; bases unmatched to any gene: 7. CDR1 SEHNR and CDR2 FQNEAQ come from the germline V gene (reference sequence).

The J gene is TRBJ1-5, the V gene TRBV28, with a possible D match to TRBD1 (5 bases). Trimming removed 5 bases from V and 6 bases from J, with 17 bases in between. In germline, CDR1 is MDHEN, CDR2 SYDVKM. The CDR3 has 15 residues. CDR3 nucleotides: TGTGCCAGCAGTGAGTTCGGGGGAGGAGGTCAGCCCCAGCATTTT. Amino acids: CASSEFGGGGQPQHF.

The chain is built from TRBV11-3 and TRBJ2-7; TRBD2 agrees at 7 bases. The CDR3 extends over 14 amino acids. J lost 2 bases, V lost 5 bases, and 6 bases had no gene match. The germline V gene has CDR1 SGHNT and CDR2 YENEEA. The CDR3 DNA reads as TGTGCCAGCAGCGCCAGCGGGGCGGCCTACGAGCAGTACTTC. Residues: CASSASGAAYEQYF. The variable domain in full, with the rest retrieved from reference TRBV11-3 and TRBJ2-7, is EAGVVQSPRYKIIEKKQPVAFWCNPISGHNTLYWYLQNLGQGPELLIRYENEEAVDDSQLPKDRFSAERLKGVDSTLKIQPAELGDSAVYLCASSASGAAYEQYFGPGTRLTVT.

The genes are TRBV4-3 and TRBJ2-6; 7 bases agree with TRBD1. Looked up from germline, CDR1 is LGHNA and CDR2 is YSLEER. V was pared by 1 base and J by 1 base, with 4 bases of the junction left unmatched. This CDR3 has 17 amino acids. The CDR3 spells CASSQAPTGSGANVLTF. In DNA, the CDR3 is TGCGCCAGCAGCCAAGCCCCGACAGGGTCTGGGGCCAACGTCCTGACTTTC.

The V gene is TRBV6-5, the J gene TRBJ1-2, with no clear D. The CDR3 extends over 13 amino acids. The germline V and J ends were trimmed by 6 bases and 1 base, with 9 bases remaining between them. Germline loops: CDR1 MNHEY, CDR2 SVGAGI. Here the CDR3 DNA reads TGTGCCAGCAGCCGAGATATTAACTATGGCTACACCTTC. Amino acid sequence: CASSRDINYGYTF.

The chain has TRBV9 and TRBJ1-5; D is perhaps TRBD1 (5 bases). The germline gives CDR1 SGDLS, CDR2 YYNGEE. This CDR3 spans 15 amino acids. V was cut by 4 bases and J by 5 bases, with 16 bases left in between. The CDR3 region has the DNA TGTGCCAGCAGCCATTCCGGGGGACGGGATCAGCCCCAGCATTTT. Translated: CASSHSGGRDQPQHF.

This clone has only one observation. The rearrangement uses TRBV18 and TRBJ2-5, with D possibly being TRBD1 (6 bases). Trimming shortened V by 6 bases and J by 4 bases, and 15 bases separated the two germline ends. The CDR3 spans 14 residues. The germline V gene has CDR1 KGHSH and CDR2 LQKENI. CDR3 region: CASSTGFTGETQYF. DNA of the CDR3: TGTGCCAGCTCCACAGGGTTTACGGGAGAGACCCAGTACTTC. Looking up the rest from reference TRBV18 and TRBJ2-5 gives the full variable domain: NAGVMQNPRHLVRRRGQEARLRCSPMKGHSHVYWYRQLPEEGLKFMVYLQKENIIDESGMPKERFSAEFPKEGPSILRIQQVVRGDSAAYFCASSTGFTGETQYFGPGTRLLVL.

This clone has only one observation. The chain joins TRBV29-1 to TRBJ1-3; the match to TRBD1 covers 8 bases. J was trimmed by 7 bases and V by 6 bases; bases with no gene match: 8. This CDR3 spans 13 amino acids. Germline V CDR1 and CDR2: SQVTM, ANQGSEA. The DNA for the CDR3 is TGCAGCGTGGACAGGGTGAACGTTAACACCATATATTTT. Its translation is CSVDRVNVNTIYF.

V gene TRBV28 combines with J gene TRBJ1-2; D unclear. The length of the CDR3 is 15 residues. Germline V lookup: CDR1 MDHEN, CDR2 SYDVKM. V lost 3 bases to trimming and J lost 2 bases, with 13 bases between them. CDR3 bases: TGTGCCAGCAGTTTGGAGAGGCCTCGAAACTATGGCTACACCTTC. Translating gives CASSLERPRNYGYTF.

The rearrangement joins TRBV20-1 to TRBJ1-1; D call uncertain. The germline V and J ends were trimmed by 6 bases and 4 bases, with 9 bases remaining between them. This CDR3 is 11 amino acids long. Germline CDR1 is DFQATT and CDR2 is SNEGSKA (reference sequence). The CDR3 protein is CSARDITEAFF. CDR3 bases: TGCAGTGCCCGAGACATCACTGAAGCTTTCTTT.

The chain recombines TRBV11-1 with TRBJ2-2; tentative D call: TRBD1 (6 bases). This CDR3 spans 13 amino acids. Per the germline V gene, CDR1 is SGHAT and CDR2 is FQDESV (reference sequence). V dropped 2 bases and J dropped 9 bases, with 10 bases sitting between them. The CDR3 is CASSLRGIRELFF. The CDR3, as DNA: TGTGCCAGCAGCTTAAGGGGGATCCGGGAGCTGTTTTTT.